Below, 10 T cell receptor beta chains from the same sample are listed, as sequenced in a study of a mutant IDH1 vaccine in newly diagnosed glioma. Specified time point: week 11, during vaccination. Vaccine doses each comprised 300 ug of mutant IDH1 20-mer peptide, with topical imiquimod. TCRdb's copy holds only in-frame clones and misses some; the assay was immunoSEQ multiplex PCR. This table has under 150,000 clones, roughly 75% appearing once. What these receptors recognize is not known. Source: PBMCs, taken from a glioma patient whose treatment included an IDH1 peptide vaccine. The receptor set was obtained from a man in his forties or fifties with glioma.

The CDR3 nucleotides are TGTGCCAGCAGCTTAGGTCTAAAGGGGATGAACACCGGGGAGCTGTTTTTT. Translating it yields CASSLGLKGMNTGELFF. The V gene is TRBV7-9, the J gene TRBJ2-2; D might be TRBD1 (5 bases). The CDR3 length is 17 residues. Looked up from germline, CDR1 is SEHNR and CDR2 is FQNEAQ (reference sequence). V was clipped by 1 base and J by 1 base, with 13 bases between them.

The chain combines TRBV7-2 with TRBJ1-5; D remains unclear. The CDR3 is 13 amino acids. Germline CDR1 reads SGHTA; CDR2 reads FQGNSA. The V end lost 5 bases, the J end lost 1 base, and 6 bases lay between the germline ends. Written as DNA, the CDR3 is TGTGCCAGCAGCCGTTCGAGCAATCAGCCCCAGCATTTT. It is translated as CASSRSSNQPQHF.

J is TRBJ2-2 and V is TRBV5-6, with TRBD1 matching over 8 bases. From germline, CDR1 is SGHDT and CDR2 YYEEEE. J lost 7 bases, V lost 4 bases, and 15 bases had no gene match. There are 17 residues in the CDR3. The CDR3 sequence: CASSLRKDRVYDGELFF. In DNA form, the CDR3 reads TGTGCCAGCAGCCTGAGGAAGGACAGGGTTTATGACGGGGAGCTGTTTTTT.

A few counts support this clone. The V gene is TRBV15, the J gene TRBJ1-1, with TRBD1 as a possible D gene (6 bases). CDR3 length equals 14 residues. V was pared by 2 bases and J by 4 bases, with 11 bases between. CDR1 and CDR2 (germline): LNHNV, YYDKDF (reference sequence). CDR3 protein: CATSRHREGTEAFF. CDR3 sequence (DNA): TGTGCCACCAGCAGACACAGGGAGGGCACTGAAGCTTTCTTT.

The chain combines TRBV6-5 with TRBJ1-2, with a tentative D call TRBD1 (5 bases). V lost 2 bases to trimming and J lost 6 bases, with 7 bases between them. This CDR3 is 12 amino acids long. Germline values: CDR1 MNHEY, CDR2 SVGAGI. This chain's CDR3 is CASSYKGDGYTF. CDR3 nucleotides: TGTGCCAGCAGTTACAAAGGGGATGGCTACACCTTC.

The chain joins TRBV5-1 to TRBJ2-7, with D possibly matching TRBD1 (6 bases). This CDR3 comprises 14 residues. The germline V gene has CDR1 SGHRS and CDR2 YFSETQ. Trimming removed 4 bases at V and 2 bases at J, with 13 bases between. CDR3 loop: CASSVAGVTYEQYF. CDR3 bases: TGCGCCAGCAGCGTTGCAGGGGTTACCTACGAGCAGTACTTC.

The rearrangement links TRBV5-8 to TRBJ1-4, with a weak D call TRBD1 (5 bases). V was clipped by 1 base and J by 8 bases, with 9 bases between them. CDR1 SGHTS and CDR2 YDEGEE come from the germline V gene. The CDR3 is 13 amino acids. As DNA, the CDR3 is TGTGCCAGCAGCTTGTCGGGGGTCGAAAAACTGTTTTTT. It codes for CASSLSGVEKLFF.

The chain is built from TRBV28 and TRBJ2-3; TRBD2 aligns across 8 bases. V dropped 5 bases and J dropped 6; count of bases not matched to a gene: 16. The CDR3 is 17 residues long. Looked up from germline, CDR1 is MDHEN and CDR2 is SYDVKM. The CDR3 coding sequence is TGTGCCAGCAGTAAACAGCGGGGGCCCCCTATGGTGGATACGCAGTATTTT. Translation: CASSKQRGPPMVDTQYF.

The CDR3 DNA sequence: TGTGCCAGCAGCTTGGCAGGACGCTCAGAGACCCAGTACTTC. It yields the protein CASSLAGRSETQYF. V gene TRBV5-4 combines with J gene TRBJ2-5; the D is unclear. Trimming removed 0 bases from V and 4 bases from J, with 10 bases in between. CDR3 length: 14 amino acids. Germline CDR1 is SGHNT and CDR2 is YYREEE (reference sequence).

The gene calls are TRBV27 and TRBJ2-7; either TRBD1 or TRBD2 may supply D (5 bases each). The CDR3 runs 13 residues. The germline V gene has CDR1 MNHEY and CDR2 SMNVEV (reference sequence). The V end lost 8 bases, the J end lost 7 bases, and 18 bases lay between the germline ends. CDR3 nucleotide sequence: TGTGCCAGCTCGCGTGAGGGGATTGGGGAGCAGTACTTC. This sequence encodes CASSREGIGEQYF.